This T cell receptor beta chain comes out of a study of T cells after yellow fever vaccination. UMIs and a universal primer site were added when TCR cDNA was made by 5'RACE template switching. One entry per CDR3 protein results from TCRdb running MiXCR on the 5' RACE reads. The data contain around 500,000 distinct CDR3 sequences, less than 25% of them singletons. The input for sequencing was PBMCs, taken less than 25 days after the first yellow fever vaccination. This receptor was obtained from a young man who received the YFV17D yellow fever vaccine.

CDR3 sequence: CSARGQGSQPQHF. CDR3 DNA sequence: TGCAGTGCTAGAGGACAGGGCAGCCAGCCCCAGCATTTT. The chain is built from TRBV20-1 and TRBJ1-5; 7 nucleotides line up with TRBD1. Losses at the gene ends were 1 base for V and 7 bases for J; bases not matched to a gene: 4. In germline, CDR1 is DFQATT, CDR2 SNEGSKA (reference sequence). The CDR3 consists of 13 residues.